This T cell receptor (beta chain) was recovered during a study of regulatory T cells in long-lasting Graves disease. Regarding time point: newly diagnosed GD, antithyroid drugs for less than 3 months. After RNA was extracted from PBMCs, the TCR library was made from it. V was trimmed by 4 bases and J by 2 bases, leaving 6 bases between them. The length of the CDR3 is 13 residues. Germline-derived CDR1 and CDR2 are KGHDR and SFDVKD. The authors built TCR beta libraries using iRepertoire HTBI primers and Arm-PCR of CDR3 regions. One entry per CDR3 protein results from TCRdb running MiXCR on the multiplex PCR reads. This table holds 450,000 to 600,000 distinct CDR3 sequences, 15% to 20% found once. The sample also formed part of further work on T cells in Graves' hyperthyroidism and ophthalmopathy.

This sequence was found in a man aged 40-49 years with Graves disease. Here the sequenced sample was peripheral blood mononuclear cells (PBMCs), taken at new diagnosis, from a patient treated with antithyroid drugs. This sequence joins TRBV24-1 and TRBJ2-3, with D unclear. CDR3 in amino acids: CATSDPHTDTQYF. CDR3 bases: TGTGCCACCAGTGACCCCCACACAGATACGCAGTATTTT.